The rows below give T cell receptor beta chains drawn from one sample of a study of blood T cell repertoires in COVID-19. Profiled with immunoSEQ multiplex PCR; TCRdb holds only in-frame clones, not every one. The sample has fewer than 200,000 clones; roughly nine tenths are singletons. The specimen was peripheral blood. Receptor source: a man younger than 35 who had recovered from COVID-19. CDR3s include the opening cysteine and the closing phenylalanine or tryptophan. The order of the fields is J gene, D gene, clone size, V gene, CDR3 protein, CDR3 DNA. D genes are given only for firm matches. A clone size is listed for some rows: how often the clone was seen (once, few, many), or a class if it is expanded.

J gene: TRBJ2-3; D gene: TRBD2; clone size: NA; V gene: TRBV19; CDR3 protein: CASSNAGGGDTQYF; CDR3 DNA: TGTGCCAGTAGTAACGCGGGAGGGGGAGATACGCAGTATTTT
J gene: TRBJ2-5; D gene: TRBD1; clone size: NA; V gene: TRBV5-4; CDR3 protein: CASSSTGGPQETQYF; CDR3 DNA: TGTGCCAGCAGTTCAACAGGGGGACCACAAGAGACCCAGTACTTC
J gene: TRBJ2-1; D gene: TRBD2; clone size: NA; V gene: TRBV19; CDR3 protein: CASSLSRTSGRSSYNEQFF; CDR3 DNA: TGTGCCAGTAGTCTATCTAGGACTAGCGGGAGGTCGTCCTACAATGAGCAGTTCTTC
J gene: TRBJ2-7; D gene: TRBD1; clone size: NA; V gene: TRBV6-5; CDR3 protein: CASHPGQGGEQYF; CDR3 DNA: TGTGCCAGTCACCCGGGACAGGGCGGCGAGCAGTACTTC
J gene: TRBJ1-1; D gene: NA; clone size: NA; V gene: TRBV12-3/TRBV12-4; CDR3 protein: CASRVAGTEAFF; CDR3 DNA: TGTGCCAGCAGGGTAGCGGGCACTGAAGCTTTCTTT
J gene: TRBJ1-4; D gene: TRBD1; clone size: NA; V gene: TRBV6-5; CDR3 protein: CASRRIRGRSEKLFF; CDR3 DNA: TGTGCCAGCAGACGTATCAGGGGGCGCAGTGAAAAACTGTTTTTT
J gene: TRBJ2-6; D gene: TRBD2; clone size: NA; V gene: TRBV28; CDR3 protein: CASRAGGPYGANVLTF; CDR3 DNA: TGTGCCAGCAGGGCGGGAGGGCCTTATGGGGCCAACGTCCTGACTTTC
J gene: TRBJ1-1; D gene: NA; clone size: NA; V gene: TRBV3-1/TRBV3-2; CDR3 protein: CASSQDFRARGTEAFF; CDR3 DNA: TGTGCCAGCAGCCAAGATTTTAGGGCGCGGGGCACTGAAGCTTTCTTT
J gene: TRBJ2-1; D gene: NA; clone size: NA; V gene: TRBV4-1; CDR3 protein: CASSQQGSFNEQFF; CDR3 DNA: TGCGCCAGCAGCCAACAGGGGAGCTTCAATGAGCAGTTCTTC
J gene: TRBJ2-1; D gene: TRBD2; clone size: NA; V gene: TRBV7-8; CDR3 protein: CASRPVAGGPYEQFF; CDR3 DNA: TGTGCCAGCAGACCGGTAGCGGGAGGGCCTTATGAGCAGTTCTTC
J gene: TRBJ2-7; D gene: TRBD1; clone size: NA; V gene: TRBV7-9; CDR3 protein: CASSLGQGVSEQYF; CDR3 DNA: TGTGCCAGCAGCTTGGGACAGGGTGTCAGCGAGCAGTACTTC
J gene: TRBJ2-5; D gene: TRBD1; clone size: once; V gene: TRBV4-1; CDR3 protein: CASSQEGTGIYQETQYF; CDR3 DNA: TGCGCCAGCAGCCAAGAGGGGACAGGGATTTACCAAGAGACCCAGTACTTC
J gene: TRBJ2-1; D gene: NA; clone size: NA; V gene: TRBV6-5; CDR3 protein: CASSYGGNEQFF; CDR3 DNA: TGTGCCAGCAGTTACGGCGGCAATGAGCAGTTCTTC
J gene: TRBJ2-5; D gene: NA; clone size: NA; V gene: TRBV7-2; CDR3 protein: CASSRTRESETQYF; CDR3 DNA: TGTGCCAGCAGCCGTACCCGGGAGTCTGAGACCCAGTACTTC
J gene: TRBJ2-2; D gene: NA; clone size: NA; V gene: TRBV27; CDR3 protein: CASRLLGGTGELFF; CDR3 DNA: TGTGCCAGCCGCCTTCTCGGCGGAACCGGGGAGCTGTTTTTT
J gene: TRBJ1-2; D gene: NA; clone size: NA; V gene: TRBV16; CDR3 protein: CASSQSITGNTF; CDR3 DNA: TGTGCCAGCAGCCAATCGATTACAGGGAACACCTTC
J gene: TRBJ2-1; D gene: TRBD2; clone size: NA; V gene: TRBV5-1; CDR3 protein: CASSLGSSGSNEQFF; CDR3 DNA: TGCGCCAGCAGCTTGGGGTCTAGCGGGAGTAATGAGCAGTTCTTC
J gene: TRBJ1-2; D gene: NA; clone size: NA; V gene: TRBV6-6; CDR3 protein: CASLGGSYGYTF; CDR3 DNA: TGTGCCAGCCTAGGAGGAAGCTATGGCTACACCTTC
J gene: TRBJ1-2; D gene: NA; clone size: NA; V gene: TRBV9; CDR3 protein: CASADTYYGYTF; CDR3 DNA: TGTGCCAGTGCGGACACCTACTATGGCTACACCTTC
J gene: TRBJ2-7; D gene: TRBD1; clone size: once; V gene: TRBV11-2; CDR3 protein: CASSYRDSKAIGYF; CDR3 DNA: TGTGCCAGCAGTTACCGGGACAGTAAAGCAATCGGGTACTTC
J gene: TRBJ1-1; D gene: NA; clone size: NA; V gene: TRBV5-1; CDR3 protein: CASSFTLRTEAFF; CDR3 DNA: TGCGCCAGCAGCTTTACCCTACGGACTGAAGCTTTCTTT
J gene: TRBJ2-7; D gene: TRBD2; clone size: NA; V gene: TRBV4-1; CDR3 protein: CASSQSLAVSSYEQYF; CDR3 DNA: TGCGCCAGCAGCCAGTCTCTAGCGGTAAGCTCCTACGAGCAGTACTTC
J gene: TRBJ2-5; D gene: NA; clone size: NA; V gene: TRBV28; CDR3 protein: CASTTDLRETQYF; CDR3 DNA: TGTGCCAGCACAACAGACCTTCGGGAGACCCAGTACTTC
J gene: TRBJ1-2; D gene: NA; clone size: NA; V gene: TRBV7-9; CDR3 protein: CATDQGYGYTF; CDR3 DNA: TGTGCCACGGACCAGGGGTATGGCTACACCTTC
J gene: TRBJ1-2; D gene: NA; clone size: NA; V gene: TRBV7-2; CDR3 protein: CASSSSPGVYGYTF; CDR3 DNA: TGTGCCAGCAGCTCCTCCCCAGGGGTCTATGGCTACACCTTC
J gene: TRBJ1-2; D gene: NA; clone size: NA; V gene: TRBV27; CDR3 protein: CASRPPNRIVGGRLTSGYTF; CDR3 DNA: TGTGCCAGCAGACCCCCGAATCGTATCGTGGGGGGGCGATTGACATCTGGCTACACCTTC
J gene: TRBJ1-2; D gene: TRBD1; clone size: NA; V gene: TRBV5-3; CDR3 protein: CARSQIPGQDYYGYTF; CDR3 DNA: TGTGCCAGAAGCCAGATACCGGGACAGGATTACTATGGCTACACCTTC
J gene: TRBJ1-6; D gene: NA; clone size: NA; V gene: TRBV9; CDR3 protein: CASSVAGTSNSPLHF; CDR3 DNA: TGTGCCAGCAGCGTAGCCGGGACTTCTAATTCACCCCTCCACTTT
J gene: TRBJ2-3; D gene: NA; clone size: NA; V gene: TRBV6-5; CDR3 protein: CASSYSPGLKDTQYF; CDR3 DNA: TGTGCCAGCAGTTACTCACCCGGACTAAAAGATACGCAGTATTTT
J gene: TRBJ2-1; D gene: TRBD1; clone size: NA; V gene: TRBV3-1/TRBV3-2; CDR3 protein: CASRRQGANEQFF; CDR3 DNA: TGTGCCAGCAGGCGACAGGGAGCCAATGAGCAGTTCTTC
J gene: TRBJ2-1; D gene: TRBD2; clone size: NA; V gene: TRBV9; CDR3 protein: CASSVGYPRDYQYRSSYNEQFF; CDR3 DNA: TGTGCCAGCAGCGTAGGGTACCCCCGGGACTACCAATACAGGAGCTCCTACAATGAGCAGTTCTTC